The 20 T cell receptor beta chains presented below share a single source sample, sequenced in a study of control samples from healthy donors and cancer patients. The table came from immunoSEQ multiplex PCR; TCRdb's copy has only in-frame clones and leaves some out. The table shows fewer than 85,000 clones, with roughly 93% occurring only once. Sequencing was carried out using blood. The receptors were sampled from a young woman in good health.

The chain is built from TRBV6-6 and TRBJ1-3; no clear D gene. The germline V gene encodes CDR1 MNHNY and CDR2 SVGAGI (reference sequence). The germline V and J ends were trimmed by 8 bases and 3 bases, with 11 bases remaining between them. CDR3 size: 13 residues. The CDR3 DNA is TGTGCCAGCGGGATAAGCCATGGAAACACCATATATTTT. It is translated as CASGISHGNTIYF.

The gene calls are TRBV5-1 and TRBJ1-3; the D is unclear. In germline, CDR1 is SGHRS, CDR2 YFSETQ. V was cut by 2 bases and J by 4 bases, with 4 bases left in between. The CDR3 sequence is 12 residues long. CDR3 DNA sequence: TGCGCCAGCAGCTTCGACGGAAACACCATATATTTT. Protein: CASSFDGNTIYF.

This chain links TRBV6-5 with TRBJ1-2, with a possible D match to TRBD1 (6 bases). Germline V gene sequence: CDR1 MNHEY, CDR2 SVGAGI. V lost 7 bases and J 4 bases, leaving 16 bases between the germline ends. This CDR3 comprises 14 residues. CDR3 DNA sequence: TGTGCCAGCACCCAGAGGACAGCCAGCTATGGCTACACCTTC. Translated, it gives CASTQRTASYGYTF.

Note on this clone: Mismatch with germline at one junction end may stem from a read error. The gene calls are TRBV5-1 and TRBJ2-3; D is tentatively TRBD1 or TRBD2 (7 bases each). The CDR3 is 14 residues long. Germline CDR1 reads SGHRS; CDR2 reads YFSETQ. Here the CDR3 reads CASSAGDSRDTQYF. The CDR3 DNA follows: TGCGCCAGCAGCGCGGGGGACAGCAGAGATACGCAGTATTTT.

The genes are TRBV6-5 and TRBJ1-5; the D gene is possibly TRBD1 (6 bases). Germline V gene lookup returns CDR1 MNHEY and CDR2 SVGAGI. V shed 7 bases and J shed 3 bases, with 10 bases lying between them. This CDR3 has 13 residues. CDR3 region: CASNQGLNQPQHF. Written as DNA, the CDR3 is TGTGCCAGCAATCAGGGGCTCAATCAGCCCCAGCATTTT.

The chain uses TRBV4-1 and TRBJ1-1; 10 bases are a match to TRBD1. This CDR3 region has 16 residues. V lost 1 base, J lost 2 bases, and 4 bases stayed unmatched. Germline loops: CDR1 MGHRA, CDR2 YSYEKL. CDR3 nucleotides: TGCGCCAGCAGCCAAGCGGACAGGGGGTACAACACTGAAGCTTTCTTT. Protein: CASSQADRGYNTEAFF.

This chain uses TRBV4-1 with TRBJ2-2; possible D gene TRBD1, 5 bases. Trimming took 6 bases from V and 0 from J, leaving 14 bases between them. The CDR3 spans 16 residues. Germline CDR1 is MGHRA and CDR2 is YSYEKL. The CDR3 loop reads CASRAKGPANTGELFF. The CDR3 coding sequence is TGCGCCAGCAGAGCTAAGGGGCCCGCGAACACCGGGGAGCTGTTTTTT.

The chain links TRBV6-5 to TRBJ1-2; TRBD1 matches 7 bases. Germline assignment: CDR1 MNHEY and CDR2 SVGAGI. V was pared by 10 bases and J by 10 bases, with 12 bases of the junction left unmatched. This CDR3 is 12 amino acids long. CDR3 bases: TGTGCCACCCGGGACAGCCAAACTCACTACACCTTC. Translated: CATRDSQTHYTF.

The V call is TRBV6-5, the J call TRBJ1-5; no firm D call. The CDR3 totals 15 residues. Germline CDR1 reads MNHEY; CDR2 reads SVGAGI. V lost 7 bases and J 0 bases, leaving 13 bases between the germline ends. For the CDR3, the DNA is TGTGCCAGCAAGGTCGTGGTGAATAGCAATCAGCCCCAGCATTTT. Translated: CASKVVVNSNQPQHF.

This chain joins TRBV5-1 and TRBJ1-1; D is undetermined. Looked up from germline, CDR1 is SGHRS and CDR2 is YFSETQ. This CDR3 has 14 residues. Trimming removed 3 bases from V and 5 bases from J, with 14 bases in between. CDR3 DNA sequence: TGCGCCAGCAGCTGGAGCCATGGTGAGACTGAAGCTTTCTTT. It codes for CASSWSHGETEAFF.

About this clone itself: Other DNA sequences within the sample encode an identical CDR3. J is TRBJ1-5 and V is TRBV28; D uncertain. V was clipped by 2 bases and J by 7 bases, with 3 bases between them. Germline values: CDR1 MDHEN, CDR2 SYDVKM. The CDR3 consists of 11 residues. CDR3 residues: CASSLGQPQHF. DNA of the CDR3: TGTGCCAGCAGTTTAGGGCAGCCCCAGCATTTT. Together with reference TRBV28 and TRBJ1-5, the CDR3 gives the full variable domain: DVKVTQSSRYLVKRTGEKVFLECVQDMDHENMFWYRQDPGLGLRLIYFSYDVKMKEKGDIPEGYSVSREKKERFSLILESASTNQTSMYLCASSLGQPQHFGDGTRLSIL.

This chain uses TRBV13 with TRBJ2-3, with D possibly matching TRBD2 (7 bases). The length of the CDR3 is 14 residues. Trimming took off 5 bases at V and 6 bases at J, with 15 bases between the two ends. Germline CDR1 and CDR2: PRHDT and FYEKMQ (reference sequence). The CDR3 bases are TGTGCCAGCAGCGGTCGTCGGGGGGCGGATACGCAGTATTTT. This translates into CASSGRRGADTQYF.

Turning to this clone: The germline gene is not matched at one end of the junction; a read error may be the cause. The rearrangement links TRBV25-1 to TRBJ2-2, with D perhaps matching TRBD2 (5 bases). In germline, CDR1 is MGHDK, CDR2 SYGVNS. CDR3 size: 14 residues. The CDR3 region has the DNA TGTGCCAGCAGTGGAGTCGGGGAACACCGGGGAGCTGTTTTT. Translated: CASSGVGEHRGAVF.

The chain is built from TRBV21-1 and TRBJ1-6. TRBV21-1 is a pseudogene locus. CDR3 length: 15 amino acids. CDR3 sequence: CASRNAGHPNSPLHF. The CDR3 DNA follows: TGTGCCAGCAGAAATGCGGGACACCCCAATTCACCCCTCCACTTT.

The chain uses TRBV7-9 and TRBJ1-2; D unresolved. Trimming left V 1 base short and J 0 bases short, with 6 bases between. This CDR3 region has 14 residues. Germline CDR1 SEHNR, CDR2 FQNEAQ (reference sequence). Written as DNA, the CDR3 is TGTGCCAGCAGCTTAGGGCAGACTAACTATGGCTACACCTTC. Translated: CASSLGQTNYGYTF.

This sequence joins TRBV5-1 and TRBJ2-7; TRBD1 aligns across 7 bases. The CDR3 extends over 15 amino acids. Germline V CDR1 and CDR2: SGHRS, YFSETQ. Trimming removed 2 bases from V and 5 bases from J; junction bases left unmatched: 10. CDR3 residues: CASSLKGAALDEQYF. As DNA, the CDR3 is TGCGCCAGCAGCTTAAAGGGGGCCGCTTTGGACGAGCAGTACTTC.

The chain uses TRBV3-1 (or the pseudogene TRBV3-2) and TRBJ1-1; possible D gene TRBD1, 5 bases. CDR1 is LGHDT, CDR2 YNNKEL, per germline (reference sequence). Trimming cost V 4 bases and J 0 bases, with 6 bases left between them. This CDR3 spans 13 amino acids. For the CDR3, the DNA is TGTGCCAGCAGCCTGGGGGTGAACACTGAAGCTTTCTTT. Encoded protein: CASSLGVNTEAFF.

The V and J genes are TRBV24-1 and TRBJ2-4; 10 nucleotides match TRBD1. Germline V lookup: CDR1 KGHDR, CDR2 SFDVKD. Unmatched junction bases numbered 2, after V lost 2 bases and J lost 2 bases. The CDR3 loop spans 16 amino acids. The CDR3 reads CATSDSTGGPKNIQYF. The CDR3 DNA follows: TGTGCCACCAGTGATTCGACAGGGGGCCCCAAAAACATTCAGTACTTC.

The chain recombines TRBV5-6 with TRBJ1-2; D gene unclear. The CDR3 covers 13 residues. Germline V gene lookup returns CDR1 SGHDT and CDR2 YYEEEE. V lost 1 base to trimming and J lost 4 bases, with 8 bases between them. CDR3 sequence reads: CASSLSEAYGYTF. The CDR3 DNA reads TGTGCCAGCAGCTTGTCCGAGGCCTATGGCTACACCTTC. Drawing the rest from reference TRBV5-6 and TRBJ1-2, the complete variable domain is DAGVTQSPTHLIKTRGQQVTLRCSPKSGHDTVSWYQQALGQGPQFIFQYYEEEERQRGNFPDRFSGHQFPNYSSELNVNALLLGDSALYLCASSLSEAYGYTFGSGTRLTVV.

Comments on this clone: Within the sample, other DNA sequences also encode this same CDR3. The gene calls are TRBV19 and TRBJ1-6; D ambiguous. Germline V CDR1 and CDR2: LNHDA, SQIVND (reference sequence). This CDR3 contains 14 residues. The germline V and J ends were trimmed by 3 bases and 5 bases, with 8 bases remaining between them. Here the CDR3 reads CASSIGQNNSPLHF. The CDR3 nucleotides read TGTGCCAGTAGTATCGGTCAGAATAATTCACCCCTCCACTTT.